Each of the 8 T cell receptor beta chains below was sequenced from the same sample in a study of control samples from healthy donors and cancer patients (dated by TCRdb to about 2020). Libraries were constructed by the immunoSEQ multiplex PCR assay. TCRdb obtained this table from immuneACCESS and retained in-frame rearrangements with V and J assigned. These tables miss some clones; where compared with another copy, unresolved V genes account for less than half of the shortfall, and the remainder is unexplained. Within this sample are some 71,000 clones, with roughly 89% of them counted one time only. Of the sample, approximately 5% falls within the top ten clones. Sequencing was carried out using PBMCs. The receptors derive from a man aged 55 to 70 with colorectal cancer.

J is TRBJ1-4 and V is TRBV7-9, with D unresolved. The CDR3 is 13 amino acids. Germline V gives CDR1 SEHNR, CDR2 FQNEAQ (reference sequence). The V end lost 5 bases, the J end lost 7 bases, and 11 bases lay between the germline ends. As DNA, the CDR3 is TGTGCCAGCAGCACGCCCTTATCTGAAAAACTGTTTTTT. Residues: CASSTPLSEKLFF.

DNA of the CDR3: TGTGCCAGTAGTATAGGAGGGCGTTCTGGGGCCAACGTCCTGACTTTC. It is translated as CASSIGGRSGANVLTF. The genes are TRBV19 and TRBJ2-6, with TRBD2 as a possible D gene (5 bases). Trimming cost V 1 base and J 1 base, with 8 bases left between them. Germline-derived CDR1 and CDR2 are LNHDA and SQIVND (reference sequence). This CDR3 is 16 amino acids long.

The chain joins TRBV28 to TRBJ2-2; D might be TRBD1 (6 bases). The CDR3 is made up of 14 amino acids. Germline V gene data show CDR1 as MDHEN and CDR2 as SYDVKM. Trimming pared 6 bases from V and 4 bases from J, leaving 12 bases between. DNA for the CDR3: TGTGCCAGCAGGGAGACAGGTAGCACCGGGGAGCTGTTTTTT. Its protein is CASRETGSTGELFF.

This chain links TRBV28 with TRBJ2-1; D is tentatively TRBD1 or TRBD2 (5 bases each). CDR1 and CDR2 (germline): MDHEN, SYDVKM. CDR3 length equals 16 residues. Trimming pared 1 base from V and 4 bases from J, leaving 14 bases between. For the CDR3, the DNA is TGTGCCAGCAGTTTATTTGGGGGTTCTCAATACAATGAGCAGTTCTTC. Translation: CASSLFGGSQYNEQFF.

Points on this clone: The junction differs from germline at one of its ends, possibly a read error. This chain connects TRBV18 to TRBJ1-2; TRBD1 might be the D (6 bases). The CDR3 runs 12 residues. Germline CDR1 is KGHSH and CDR2 is LQKENI. CDR3 in DNA: TGTGCCAGCTCACCACGTTTGGACAGCGCGGCCTTC. Protein product: CASSPRLDSAAF.

The count of this clone is one. The chain couples TRBV18 to TRBJ2-7; D gene ambiguous. Germline V CDR1 and CDR2: KGHSH, LQKENI. The CDR3 covers 12 residues. Between the trimmed V and J ends, which lost 4 bases and 4 bases, there was a span of 8 bases. CDR3 nucleotide sequence: TGTGCCAGCTCACAAGACCCATACGAGCAGTACTTC. It yields the protein CASSQDPYEQYF.

This clone was seen a few times. The V call is TRBV6-5, the J call TRBJ2-7, with D perhaps TRBD2 (6 bases). The CDR3 consists of 15 residues. The germline V gene has CDR1 MNHEY and CDR2 SVGAGI. Between the trimmed V and J ends, which lost 7 bases and 6 bases, there was a span of 22 bases. The chain's CDR3 is CASKYIQGGRTEQYF. The CDR3 coding sequence is TGTGCCAGCAAATACATCCAGGGTGGGAGGACCGAGCAGTACTTC.

The V gene is TRBV19, the J gene TRBJ1-2; D is uncertain. Trimming stripped 5 bases from V and 4 bases from J, with 11 bases between. The CDR3 totals 13 residues. Germline CDR1 is LNHDA and CDR2 is SQIVND (reference sequence). Here the CDR3 DNA reads TGTGCCAGTAGTCGAACTGAAGGCTATGGCTACACCTTC. This encodes CASSRTEGYGYTF. The full variable domain, its missing parts supplied by reference TRBV19 and TRBJ1-2, is DGGITQSPKYLFRKEGQNVTLSCEQNLNHDAMYWYRQDPGQGLRLIYYSQIVNDFQKGDIAEGYSVSREKKESFPLTVTSAQKNPTAFYLCASSRTEGYGYTFGSGTRLTVV.